The clone carrying this TCR beta chain was detected only once. MiXCR, run by TCRdb on the 5' RACE reads, gives a single entry per CDR3 protein. The repertoire holds 500,000 to 650,000 distinct CDR3 sequences, with 9% to 15% as singletons. V shed 5 bases and J shed 2 bases, with 13 bases lying between them. Germline CDR1 is SGHTA and CDR2 is FQGNSA. The CDR3 spans 14 residues. The sample originates from a study of T cells after yellow fever vaccination. Study-level information: Preparation of fractions with low cell numbers was performed using SMART-Seq v4 Ultra Low Input.

This clonotype originated in a man aged 25 to 45 who received the YFV17D yellow fever vaccine. The V gene is TRBV7-2, the J gene TRBJ2-7; possible D gene TRBD2, 6 bases. Sample: PBMCs, taken on the day of the yellow fever booster vaccination. The DNA for the CDR3 is TGTGCCAGCAGCCTGGAGGGCCCCCCCTACGAGCAGTACTTC. This codes for CASSLEGPPYEQYF.